Presented here are 14 T cell receptor beta chains from one specimen sequenced in a study of shared clonotypes between healthy human individuals. Sequencing used immunoSEQ multiplex PCR; TCRdb keeps in-frame clones, though not all of them. The data show fewer than 600,000 clones, over 60% seen once. The sequencing input was PBMCs. The receptors were sampled from a woman aged 40 to 50 in good health. Some clones in this sample may be carry-over from other donors' samples.

The chain joins TRBV2 to TRBJ2-1; D is unclear. Trimming left V 5 bases short and J 9 bases short, with 8 bases between. Germline V lookup: CDR1 SNHLY, CDR2 FYNNEI. This CDR3 contains 11 residues. CDR3 DNA sequence: TGTGCCAGCAGTCGAGTCGGTGAGCAGTTCTTC. Translation: CASSRVGEQFF.

A word on this clone: This probably arose from a read error, given a far larger clone one base away. The rearrangement joins TRBV28 to TRBJ1-3; perhaps TRBD1 as D (5 bases). This CDR3 is 13 amino acids long. Trimming cost V 7 bases and J 6 bases, with 13 bases left between them. The germline V gene encodes CDR1 MDHEN and CDR2 SYDVKM. In DNA form, the CDR3 reads TGTGCCAGCAACTGGACACGGGCAAACACCATATATTTT. This codes for CASNWTRANTIYF.

The chain carries TRBV30 and TRBJ1-1; D gene uncertain. CDR3 length: 13 residues. V was shortened by 4 bases and J by 1 base, with 10 bases between the two germline ends. Germline CDR1 GTSNPN, CDR2 SVGIG (reference sequence). CDR3 in amino acids: CAWKLAANTEAFF. CDR3 DNA sequence: TGTGCCTGGAAATTGGCTGCGAACACTGAAGCTTTCTTT.

In its sample, this clone was seen many times. The same CDR3 arises from other DNA sequences in this sample as well. This chain connects TRBV2 to TRBJ2-7; D could derive from TRBD1 or TRBD2 (5 bases each). This CDR3 is built from 12 residues. V lost 6 bases to trimming and J lost 2 bases, with 8 bases between them. Per the germline V gene, CDR1 is SNHLY and CDR2 is FYNNEI. CDR3 sequence reads: CASRGPTYEQYF. The CDR3 DNA follows: TGTGCCAGCAGGGGACCGACCTACGAGCAGTACTTC.

This clone was seen only once. The rearrangement links TRBV28 to TRBJ1-3; a possible D gene is TRBD1 (5 bases). Germline V gives CDR1 MDHEN, CDR2 SYDVKM. The CDR3 totals 17 residues. Trimming removed 5 bases at V and 4 bases at J, with 21 bases between. In DNA form, the CDR3 reads TGTGCCAGCAGTGTCTCGAACCACCGGGGGGGAGGAAACACCATATATTTT. It codes for CASSVSNHRGGGNTIYF.

This sequence joins TRBV5-1 and TRBJ2-7; no clear D gene. V dropped 4 bases and J dropped 3 bases, with 8 bases sitting between them. Germline V gene data show CDR1 as SGHRS and CDR2 as YFSETQ. The CDR3 has 12 amino acids. The chain's CDR3 is CASSADLYEQYF. For the CDR3, the DNA is TGCGCCAGCAGCGCGGACCTCTACGAGCAGTACTTC.

This clone was picked up one time. This chain joins TRBV28 and TRBJ2-3; possible D gene TRBD2, 5 bases. Trimming stripped 5 bases from V and 1 base from J, with 10 bases between. The CDR3 runs 14 residues. Germline CDR1 MDHEN, CDR2 SYDVKM. CDR3 in DNA: TGTGCCAGCAGTAGGAGGACGGGCACAGATACGCAGTATTTT. Translation gives CASSRRTGTDTQYF.

The CDR3 loop is CSTHRGQETQYF. The CDR3, as DNA: TGCAGCACACACAGGGGCCAAGAGACCCAGTACTTC. The chain couples TRBV29-1 to TRBJ2-5; 7 nucleotides line up with TRBD1. Germline assignment: CDR1 SQVTM and CDR2 ANQGSEA. J gave up 1 base and V 8 bases, and 4 bases lay outside the gene matches. CDR3 length equals 12 residues.

This clone has more than one count but fewer than ten. This sequence joins TRBV28 and TRBJ1-1; D perhaps matches TRBD1 (6 bases). Per germline, CDR1 MDHEN and CDR2 SYDVKM. V was shortened by 5 bases and J by 5 bases, with 24 bases between the two germline ends. The CDR3 totals 17 residues. The CDR3 DNA follows: TGTGCCAGCAGTCCGACTGCCCCGGTCAAGGGGGTGACTGAAGCTTTCTTT. Residues: CASSPTAPVKGVTEAFF.

V is TRBV6-4 and J is TRBJ2-1, with D possibly being TRBD2 (5 bases). Germline V gene data show CDR1 as MRHNA and CDR2 as SNTAGT. V lost 4 bases, J lost 2 bases, and 9 bases lay in between. This CDR3 contains 14 residues. The CDR3: CASSVSGAYNEQFF. The DNA of the CDR3 is TGTGCCAGCAGTGTAAGCGGAGCCTACAATGAGCAGTTCTTC.

V usage is TRBV18 and J usage is TRBJ2-7, with 7 bases lining up with TRBD1. With V trimmed by 3 bases and J by 5 bases, 7 bases remained unmatched. The CDR3 spans 14 residues. CDR1 and CDR2 (germline): KGHSH, LQKENI. The CDR3 bases are TGTGCCAGCTCACCCTCGACAGGGAGCCACGAGCAGTACTTC. Translated, it gives CASSPSTGSHEQYF.

This clone was counted only a few times. This chain connects TRBV7-2 to TRBJ2-7, with 9 bases matching TRBD2. V dropped 0 bases and J dropped 1; count of bases not matched to a gene: 1. The length of the CDR3 is 15 residues. Germline V gene sequence: CDR1 SGHTA, CDR2 FQGNSA. CDR3 amino acids: CASSLASGGSYEQYF. CDR3 sequence (DNA): TGTGCCAGCAGCTTAGCCAGCGGGGGGTCCTACGAGCAGTACTTC.

The chain employs TRBV5-6 and TRBJ2-1; D tentatively reads TRBD1 or TRBD2 (5 bases each). The CDR3 has 15 residues. Germline V CDR1 and CDR2: SGHDT, YYEEEE. With 0 bases removed from V and 5 bases from J, the gap between germline ends came to 12 bases. The CDR3 sequence is CASSLAGTEHNEQFF. The CDR3 region has the DNA TGTGCCAGCAGCTTGGCGGGGACGGAGCACAATGAGCAGTTCTTC.

In this sample, this clone turned up once. This sequence joins TRBV4-2 and TRBJ1-2, with D perhaps matching TRBD1 (6 bases). V shed 1 base and J shed 4 bases, with 16 bases lying between them. This CDR3 contains 16 residues. Germline lookup yields CDR1 LGHNA and CDR2 YNFKEQ. CDR3 nucleotides: TGTGCCAGCAGCCAAGGGGGGGCAGGGATGAGCTATGGCTACACCTTC. This sequence encodes CASSQGGAGMSYGYTF.